This T cell receptor beta chain is from a study of T-cell reconstitution after alpha-beta-depleted transplantation in children. Whole-study findings and limits: The main origin of T-cell counts and diversity one year after transplant was newly produced T cells.

This clonotype turned up a few times. As yet, its antigen is unknown. For TCRbeta, the library was prepared with unique molecular identifiers. TCRdb redid the calling of the PCR reads with MiXCR, one entry per CDR3 protein. The table includes some 310,000 distinct CDR3 sequences, 23% detected once. The CDR3 runs 15 residues. Trimming took 1 base from V and 2 from J, leaving 6 bases between them. Germline V gene sequence: CDR1 MNHNS, CDR2 SASEGT. The specimen was PBMCs, mostly from graft donor cells, collected 180 days after TCRalphabeta/CD19-depleted stem cell transplant. This chain links TRBV6-1 with TRBJ2-6, with a tentative D call TRBD1 (5 bases). The TCR comes from a male patient between 10 and 17 years old who had a stem cell transplant for acute lymphoblastic leukemia, so the T cells may come from the graft donor. Here the CDR3 reads CASSEEGTGANVLTF. CDR3 coding DNA: TGTGCCAGCAGTGAAGAGGGGACTGGGGCCAACGTCCTGACTTTC.